This entry concerns a single T cell receptor (beta chain). Its antigen is not identified. The data derive from a study of cytomegalovirus exposure and HLA in healthy donors. This CDR3 is 14 amino acids long. CDR1 is ENHRY and CDR2 is SYGVKD in the germline V gene. V was shortened by 6 bases and J by 1 base, with 10 bases between the two germline ends. Researchers ran the PCR with 60 Vbeta and 13 Jbeta primers. Per the authors' pipeline: A later analysis tallied 87 million or so unique TCR beta chains, 8.5 million to 11 million of them shared. The data were produced by immunoSEQ multiplex PCR, yet TCRdb's version contains in-frame clones alone and is incomplete. V, J and clone size were drawn from that table, and D and trimming were deduced from the DNA. The sample has under 150,000 clones; around 81% are singletons. Study-level results: Analysis was performed later, and it showed HLA-associated TCR beta chains to be more clonally expanded than equally common others.

Input material: PBMCs. The origin of this receptor is a man younger than 30 in good health and CMV-seronegative. The V and J genes are TRBV10-3 and TRBJ1-5; D is perhaps TRBD1 (5 bases). CDR3: CAIRGDLSNQPQHF. The CDR3 region has the DNA TGTGCCATCAGGGGGGACTTGAGCAATCAGCCCCAGCATTTT.